This T cell receptor (beta chain) was captured by sequencing in a study of response to subunit inactivated influenza vaccine. Study-level points and caveats: After each seasonal influenza vaccination, few new T cells are recruited, the authors suggested.

TCRdb independently ran MiXCR on the RT-PCR reads; one entry per CDR3 protein. This table holds some 180,000 distinct CDR3 sequences, about 9% found once. Comments on this clonotype: Its cognate antigen is unknown. One junction end does not reproduce the germline sequence, and a read error may be involved.

The V gene's germline CDR1 is SGDLS and CDR2 YYNGEE. The CDR3 has 14 residues. The V call is TRBV9, the J call TRBJ2-3; D remains ambiguous. The source was non-naive T cells sorted from PBMCs, collected on the day of vaccination. This sequence was found in a man aged 50 to 59 who received an inactivated influenza vaccine. CDR3 coding DNA: TGTGCCAGCAGCGGCATAGGACGGTACGATACGCAGTCTTTT. It codes for CASSGIGRYDTQSF.